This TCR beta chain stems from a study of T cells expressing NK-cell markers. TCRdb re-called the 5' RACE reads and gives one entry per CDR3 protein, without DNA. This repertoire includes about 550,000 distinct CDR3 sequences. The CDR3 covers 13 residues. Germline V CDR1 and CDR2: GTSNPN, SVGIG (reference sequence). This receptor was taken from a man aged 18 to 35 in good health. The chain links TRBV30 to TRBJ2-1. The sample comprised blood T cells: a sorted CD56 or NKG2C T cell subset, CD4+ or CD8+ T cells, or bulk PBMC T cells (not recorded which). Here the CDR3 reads CAWYRSSYNEQFF. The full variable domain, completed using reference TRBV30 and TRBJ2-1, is SQTIHQWPATLVQPVGSPLSLECTVEGTSNPNLYWYRQAAGRGLQLLFYSVGIGQISSEVPQNLSASRPQDRQFILSSKKLLLSDSGFYLCAWYRSSYNEQFFGPGTRLTVL.